What follows describes a single TCR beta chain. This entry comes from a study of control samples from healthy donors and cancer patients. The assay was immunoSEQ multiplex PCR, and TCRdb's table has in-frame clones only and misses some. Here the sample spans some 150,000 clones, about 89% being singletons. CDR1 is MGHRA, CDR2 YSYEKL, per germline. The CDR3 loop spans 17 amino acids. V was cut by 0 bases and J by 7 bases, with 22 bases left in between. The source of this sequence is a young man in good health. The chain employs TRBV4-1 and TRBJ2-7; D is perhaps TRBD2 (6 bases). Input material: blood. Here the CDR3 reads CASSQERPGTGIWEQYF. CDR3 coding DNA: TGCGCCAGCAGCCAAGAAAGACCCGGGACTGGCATTTGGGAGCAGTACTTC.